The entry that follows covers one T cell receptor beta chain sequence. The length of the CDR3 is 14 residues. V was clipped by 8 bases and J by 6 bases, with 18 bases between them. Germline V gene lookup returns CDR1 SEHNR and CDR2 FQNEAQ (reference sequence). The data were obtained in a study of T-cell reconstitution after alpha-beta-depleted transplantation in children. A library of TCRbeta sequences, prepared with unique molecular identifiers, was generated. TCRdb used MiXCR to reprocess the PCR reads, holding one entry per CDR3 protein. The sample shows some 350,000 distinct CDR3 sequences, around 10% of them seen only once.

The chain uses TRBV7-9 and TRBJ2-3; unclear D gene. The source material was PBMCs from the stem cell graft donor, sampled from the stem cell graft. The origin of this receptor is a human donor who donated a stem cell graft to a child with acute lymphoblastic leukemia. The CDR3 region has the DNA TGTGCCAGCCTAAGGACGGACGAGTTCGATACGCAGTATTTT. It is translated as CASLRTDEFDTQYF.